A selection of T cell receptor beta chains follows, all from one sample in a study of T-cell memory formation after mild COVID-19. One entry per CDR3 protein, called by TCRdb with MiXCR from the 5' RACE reads. The sample has roughly 610,000 distinct CDR3 sequences; around 16% are singletons. Sequenced: PBMCs or a T cell subset sorted from them (not recorded which). These receptors were obtained from an adult woman who had mild COVID-19 (a few samples of this study predate the infection). Cell type and time point are not known. The CDR3 runs from the conserved cysteine through the conserved F or W. D genes are given only for firm matches. Part of the rows lack a size; the others show once, few, many or a class for expanded clones.

TRBD2 TRBJ2-7 few TRBV7-9 CASSLASAGAKEQYF TGTGCCAGCAGCTTAGCGAGCGCGGGAGCTAAGGAGCAGTACTTC
TRBD2 TRBJ2-3 NA TRBV7-9 CASSFSWLWTSGVSSTDTQYF TGTGCCAGCAGCTTCAGCTGGTTGTGGACTAGCGGGGTATCTAGCACAGATACGCAGTATTTT
NA TRBJ2-3 few TRBV7-2 CASRSDGADTQYF TGTGCCAGCAGATCCGACGGAGCAGATACGCAGTATTTT
NA TRBJ2-1 many TRBV5-1 CASSLLLRDYNEQFF TGCGCCAGCAGCTTGCTCCTCCGGGACTACAATGAGCAGTTCTTC
NA TRBJ2-5 few TRBV10-2 CASSRGFGETQYF TGCGCCAGCAGTAGGGGTTTCGGAGAGACCCAGTACTTC
NA TRBJ1-4 NA TRBV2 CASGPVGGNEKLFF TGTGCCAGCGGCCCGGTCGGGGGGAATGAAAAACTGTTTTTT
NA TRBJ2-5 NA TRBV9 CASSVAGVETQYF TGTGCCAGCAGCGTAGCGGGAGTGGAGACCCAGTACTTC
NA TRBJ2-2 NA TRBV7-9 CASSAKGELFF TGTGCCAGCAGCGCCAAAGGGGAGCTGTTTTTT
NA TRBJ2-7 NA TRBV7-9 CASSTQNSYEQYF TGTGCCAGCAGCACGCAGAACTCCTACGAGCAGTACTTC
TRBD1 TRBJ1-2 NA TRBV24-1 CATSDPRGLDYGYTF TGTGCCACCAGTGATCCCAGGGGGCTCGACTATGGCTACACCTTC
TRBD1 TRBJ2-2 NA TRBV6-5 CASRRTGGSTGELFF TGTGCCAGCAGGAGAACAGGGGGTAGCACCGGGGAGCTGTTTTTT
TRBD2 TRBJ2-1 NA TRBV7-9 CASSRHGGRRNEQFF TGTGCCAGCAGCCGGCACGGCGGGAGGAGAAATGAGCAGTTCTTC
NA TRBJ1-2 few TRBV5-1 CASSLGSGASGYGYTF TGCGCCAGCAGCTTAGGGTCGGGAGCATCGGGCTATGGCTACACCTTC
NA TRBJ2-3 few TRBV6-5 CASSYRLALTDTQYF TGTGCCAGCAGTTACCGGCTAGCGCTCACAGATACGCAGTATTTT
TRBD1 TRBJ1-1 few TRBV5-1 CASRGTGEGHNTEAFF TGCGCCAGCAGGGGGACAGGGGAAGGTCATAACACTGAAGCTTTCTTT
NA TRBJ2-7 few TRBV3-1 CASSRHAQIAEQYF TGTGCCAGCAGCCGCCATGCCCAGATTGCCGAGCAGTACTTC
TRBD1 TRBJ1-2 few TRBV10-2 CASSESRTGSNYGYTF TGCGCCAGCAGTGAGTCCAGGACAGGGTCTAACTATGGCTACACCTTC
NA TRBJ2-2 few TRBV28 CASSSSGAGELFF TGTGCCAGCAGTTCGTCAGGGGCGGGGGAGCTGTTTTTT
NA TRBJ2-2 few TRBV7-2 CASSLQFWTVRAGELFF TGTGCCAGCAGCTTACAATTTTGGACTGTTCGCGCCGGGGAGCTGTTTTTT
NA TRBJ2-2 few TRBV7-8 CASSLDYANTGELFF TGTGCCAGCAGCTTGGACTACGCGAACACCGGGGAGCTGTTTTTT